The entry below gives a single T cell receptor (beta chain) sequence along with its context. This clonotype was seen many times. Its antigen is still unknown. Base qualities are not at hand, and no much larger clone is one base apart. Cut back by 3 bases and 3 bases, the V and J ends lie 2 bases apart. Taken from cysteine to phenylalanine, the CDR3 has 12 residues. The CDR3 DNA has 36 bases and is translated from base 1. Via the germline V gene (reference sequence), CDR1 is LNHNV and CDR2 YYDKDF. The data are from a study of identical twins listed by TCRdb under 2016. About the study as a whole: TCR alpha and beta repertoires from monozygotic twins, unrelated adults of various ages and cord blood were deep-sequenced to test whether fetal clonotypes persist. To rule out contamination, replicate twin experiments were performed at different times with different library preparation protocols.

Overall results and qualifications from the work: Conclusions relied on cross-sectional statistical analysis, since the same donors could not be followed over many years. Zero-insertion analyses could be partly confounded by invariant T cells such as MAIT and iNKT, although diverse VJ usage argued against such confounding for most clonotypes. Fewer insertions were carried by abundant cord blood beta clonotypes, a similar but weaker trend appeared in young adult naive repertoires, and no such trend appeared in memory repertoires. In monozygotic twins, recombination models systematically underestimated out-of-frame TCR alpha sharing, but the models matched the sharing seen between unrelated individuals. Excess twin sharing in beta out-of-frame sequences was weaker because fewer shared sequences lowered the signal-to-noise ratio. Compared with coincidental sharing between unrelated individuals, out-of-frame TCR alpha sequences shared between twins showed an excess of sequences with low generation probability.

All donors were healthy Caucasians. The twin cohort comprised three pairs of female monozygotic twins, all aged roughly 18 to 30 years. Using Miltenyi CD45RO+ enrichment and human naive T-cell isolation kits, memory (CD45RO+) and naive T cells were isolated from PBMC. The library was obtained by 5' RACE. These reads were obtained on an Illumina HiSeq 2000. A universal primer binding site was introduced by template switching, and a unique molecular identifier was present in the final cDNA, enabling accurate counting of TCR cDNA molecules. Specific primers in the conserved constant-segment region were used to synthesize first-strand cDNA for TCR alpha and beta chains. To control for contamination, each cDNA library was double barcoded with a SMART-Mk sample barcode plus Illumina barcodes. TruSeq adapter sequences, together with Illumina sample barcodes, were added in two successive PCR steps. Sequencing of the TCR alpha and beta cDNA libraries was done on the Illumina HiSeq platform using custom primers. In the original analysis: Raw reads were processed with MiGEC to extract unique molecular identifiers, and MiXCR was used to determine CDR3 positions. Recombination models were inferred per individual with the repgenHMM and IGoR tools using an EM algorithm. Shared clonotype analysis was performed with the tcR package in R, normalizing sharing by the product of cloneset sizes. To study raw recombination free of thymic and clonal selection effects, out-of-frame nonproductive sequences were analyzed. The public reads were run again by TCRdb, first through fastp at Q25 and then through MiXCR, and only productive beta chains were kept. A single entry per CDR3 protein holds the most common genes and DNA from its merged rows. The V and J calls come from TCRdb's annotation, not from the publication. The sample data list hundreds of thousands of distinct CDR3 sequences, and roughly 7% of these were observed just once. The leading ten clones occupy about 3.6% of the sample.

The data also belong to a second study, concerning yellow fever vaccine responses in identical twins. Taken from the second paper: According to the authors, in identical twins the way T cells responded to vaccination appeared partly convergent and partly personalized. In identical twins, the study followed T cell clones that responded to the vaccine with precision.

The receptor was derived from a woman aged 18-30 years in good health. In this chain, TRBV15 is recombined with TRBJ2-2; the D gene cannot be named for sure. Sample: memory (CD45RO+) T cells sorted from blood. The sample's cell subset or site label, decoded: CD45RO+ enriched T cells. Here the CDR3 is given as CATSRDTGELFF. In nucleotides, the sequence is TGTGCCACCAGCAGGGACACCGGGGAGCTGTTTTTT.